These 13 T cell receptor beta chains were sequenced from one sample in a study of identical twins. MiXCR, run by TCRdb on the 5' RACE reads, gives a single entry per CDR3 protein. The sample holds 450,000 to 500,000 distinct CDR3 sequences, roughly an eighth seen once. The same data also went into a second study, on yellow fever vaccine responses in identical twins.

Specimen: CD4+ T cells sorted from blood. The receptors were sampled from a woman aged 18-30 years in good health.

This clonotype has a handful of counts. The chain carries TRBV11-2 and TRBJ2-3; D is unclear. There are 17 residues in the CDR3. Germline CDR1 is SGHAT and CDR2 is FQNNGV. V lost 3 bases and J lost 1, with 17 bases in between. The CDR3 loop reads CASSLDRVPRRTDTQYF. In nucleotides, the CDR3 is TGTGCCAGCAGCTTGGATAGAGTCCCCCGACGCACAGATACGCAGTATTTT.

This clonotype showed up just a few times. The chain employs TRBV15 and TRBJ2-5, with D possibly TRBD2 on 6 matching bases. Germline assignment: CDR1 LNHNV and CDR2 YYDKDF (reference sequence). Trimming shortened V by 0 bases and J by 5 bases, and 16 bases separated the two germline ends. This CDR3 is built from 16 residues. This CDR3 is CATSRDGGARGETQYF. CDR3 DNA sequence: TGTGCCACCAGCAGAGATGGCGGGGCACGGGGGGAGACCCAGTACTTC.

This clonotype was seen ten or more times. This chain uses TRBV4-2 with TRBJ2-1; 9 nucleotides match TRBD1. The V gene end was trimmed by 1 base and the J gene end by 4 bases; junction bases not matched to a gene: 5. CDR1 LGHNA and CDR2 YNFKEQ come from the germline V gene. The CDR3 contains 16 residues. As DNA, the CDR3 is TGTGCCAGCAGCCAAGCGGACAGGGGAGTGTACAATGAGCAGTTCTTC. Translated, it gives CASSQADRGVYNEQFF.

This clonotype was recorded at least ten times. The V call is TRBV5-5, the J call TRBJ2-1, with TRBD1 matching 10 bases. Unmatched junction bases numbered 5, after V lost 7 bases and J lost 1 base. Germline V gene lookup returns CDR1 SGHKS and CDR2 YYEKEE (reference sequence). The CDR3 runs to 15 residues. The CDR3 here is CASLEGQGSYNEQFF. In DNA, the CDR3 is TGTGCCAGCCTCGAGGGACAGGGGTCCTACAATGAGCAGTTCTTC.

The CDR3 here is CASSQDRAKHTEAFF. CDR3 DNA: TGTGCCAGCAGCCAAGATCGAGCGAAACACACTGAAGCTTTCTTT. This sequence joins TRBV3-1 and TRBJ1-1, with D hard to call. Germline V lookup: CDR1 LGHDT, CDR2 YNNKEL (reference sequence). V was clipped by 0 bases and J by 3 bases, with 11 bases between them. There are 15 residues in the CDR3.

This chain links TRBV29-1 with TRBJ1-4; D is undetermined. The V end lost 6 bases, the J end lost 8 bases, and 13 bases lay between the germline ends. Per the germline V gene, CDR1 is SQVTM and CDR2 is ANQGSEA. CDR3 length: 12 residues. CDR3 DNA sequence: TGCAGCGTACGGGGTGTAAAAGAAAAACTGTTTTTT. Translation: CSVRGVKEKLFF.

CDR3 nucleotides: TGTGCCATCAGTGGAAGGGTCGGGGGGAATGCAGATACGCAGTATTTT. It is translated as CAISGRVGGNADTQYF. V usage is TRBV10-3 and J usage is TRBJ2-3; 7 bases line up with TRBD2. With 4 bases clipped from V and 4 bases from J, the junction kept 11 bases outside the gene matches. The CDR3 contains 16 residues. The germline V gene encodes CDR1 ENHRY and CDR2 SYGVKD.

The chain links TRBV29-1 to TRBJ2-3; TRBD2 agrees at 10 bases. Germline loops: CDR1 SQVTM, CDR2 ANQGSEA. The CDR3 is 14 residues long. V gave up 8 bases and J gave up 3 bases; unmatched junction bases: 8. In DNA, the CDR3 is TGCAGCTCAGCTAGCGGGAGCAGGACAGATACGCAGTATTTT. Its protein is CSSASGSRTDTQYF.

Here the CDR3 reads CAWWGPDSSYNSPLHF. The CDR3 DNA is TGTGCCTGGTGGGGCCCGGACAGCTCCTATAATTCACCCCTCCACTTT. This chain uses TRBV30 with TRBJ1-6, with a tentative D call TRBD1 (6 bases). The V and J ends lost 5 bases and 0 bases respectively, with 14 bases between them. From germline, CDR1 is GTSNPN and CDR2 SVGIG (reference sequence). The CDR3 totals 16 residues.

V is TRBV11-2 and J is TRBJ2-5; 7 nucleotides match TRBD2. The CDR3 has 14 residues. Trimming took 5 bases from V and 4 from J; bases not matched to a gene: 7. CDR1 is SGHAT and CDR2 is FQNNGV in the germline V gene. The CDR3 reads CASSPWGGTETQYF. As DNA, the CDR3 is TGTGCCAGCAGCCCCTGGGGAGGGACAGAGACCCAGTACTTC.

In this sample, this clonotype turned up a few times. The rearrangement uses TRBV20-1 and TRBJ2-2, with D maybe TRBD1 (6 bases). V lost 3 bases, J lost 1 base, and 9 bases lay in between. The germline CDR1 and CDR2 sequences are DFQATT and SNEGSKA (reference sequence). The CDR3 spans 14 residues. CDR3 nucleotides: TGCAGTGCTAGGAAGGGGGTGAACACCGGGGAGCTGTTTTTT. This sequence encodes CSARKGVNTGELFF.

This clonotype was detected a few times. The chain recombines TRBV25-1 with TRBJ2-7, with 7 bases fitting TRBD2. J was trimmed by 6 bases and V by 6 bases; bases with no gene match: 14. CDR3 length: 15 amino acids. The V gene's germline CDR1 is MGHDK and CDR2 SYGVNS. The CDR3 nucleotides are TGTGCCAGCAGCGTGGGGGGGTTGGGCACAGGCGAGCAGTACTTC. It codes for CASSVGGLGTGEQYF.

The sample holds a few counts of this clonotype. V is TRBV29-1 and J is TRBJ2-5; no clear D. The CDR3 runs 13 residues. CDR1 and CDR2 from the germline V gene are SQVTM and ANQGSEA. Trimming shortened V by 7 bases and J by 1 base, and 13 bases separated the two germline ends. The CDR3 sequence: CSAHRAAQETQYF. CDR3 coding DNA: TGCAGCGCCCATCGGGCAGCCCAAGAGACCCAGTACTTC.